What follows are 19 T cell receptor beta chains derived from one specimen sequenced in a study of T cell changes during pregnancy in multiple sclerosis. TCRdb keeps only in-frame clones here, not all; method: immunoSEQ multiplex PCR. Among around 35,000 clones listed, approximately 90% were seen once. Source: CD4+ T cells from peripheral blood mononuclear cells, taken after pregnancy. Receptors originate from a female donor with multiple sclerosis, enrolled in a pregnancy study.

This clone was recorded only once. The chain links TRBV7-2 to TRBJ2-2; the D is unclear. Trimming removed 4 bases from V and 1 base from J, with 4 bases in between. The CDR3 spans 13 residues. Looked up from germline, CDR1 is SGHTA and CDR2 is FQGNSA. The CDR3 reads CASSSWNTGELFF. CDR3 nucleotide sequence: TGTGCCAGCAGCTCCTGGAACACCGGGGAGCTGTTTTTT.

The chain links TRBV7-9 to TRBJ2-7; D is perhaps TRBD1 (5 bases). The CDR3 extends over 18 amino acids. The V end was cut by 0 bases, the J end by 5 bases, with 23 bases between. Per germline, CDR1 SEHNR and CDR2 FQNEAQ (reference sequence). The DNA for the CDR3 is TGTGCCAGCAGCTTAGCGCTAATGGTCCAGGGTAATATCCACGAGCAGTACTTC. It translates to CASSLALMVQGNIHEQYF.

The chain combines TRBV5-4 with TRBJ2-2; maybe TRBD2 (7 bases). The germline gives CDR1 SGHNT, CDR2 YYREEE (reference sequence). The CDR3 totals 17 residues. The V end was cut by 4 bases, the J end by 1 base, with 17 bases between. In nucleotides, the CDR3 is TGTGCCAGCAGCGGGGGGGGAGGGGGTAGGAACACCGGGGAGCTGTTTTTT. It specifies CASSGGGGGRNTGELFF.

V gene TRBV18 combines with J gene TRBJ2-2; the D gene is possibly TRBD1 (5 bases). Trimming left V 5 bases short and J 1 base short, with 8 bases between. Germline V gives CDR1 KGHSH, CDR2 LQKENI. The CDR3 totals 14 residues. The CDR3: CASSSTGNTGELFF. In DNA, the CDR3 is TGTGCCAGCTCATCCACAGGGAACACCGGGGAGCTGTTTTTT. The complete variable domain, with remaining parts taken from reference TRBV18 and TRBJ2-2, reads NAGVMQNPRHLVRRRGQEARLRCSPMKGHSHVYWYRQLPEEGLKFMVYLQKENIIDESGMPKERFSAEFPKEGPSILRIQQVVRGDSAAYFCASSSTGNTGELFFGEGSRLTVL.

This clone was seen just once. The CDR3: CASSLRGGMGETHTMRHYGYTF. The CDR3 DNA reads as TGTGCCAGCAGCCTGCGCGGGGGTATGGGGGAAACCCACACTATGCGACACTATGGCTACACCTTC. The chain recombines TRBV4-2 with TRBJ1-2; the D gene is possibly TRBD1 (5 bases). The CDR3 is made up of 22 amino acids. The germline V gene encodes CDR1 LGHNA and CDR2 YNFKEQ. V lost 4 bases to trimming and J lost 3 bases, with 36 bases between them.

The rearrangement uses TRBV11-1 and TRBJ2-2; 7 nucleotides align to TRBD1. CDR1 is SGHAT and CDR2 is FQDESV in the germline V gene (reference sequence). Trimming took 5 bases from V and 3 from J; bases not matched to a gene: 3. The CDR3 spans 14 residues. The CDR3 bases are TGTGCCAGCAGCACGGACAGGTACACCGGGGAGCTGTTTTTT. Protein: CASSTDRYTGELFF.

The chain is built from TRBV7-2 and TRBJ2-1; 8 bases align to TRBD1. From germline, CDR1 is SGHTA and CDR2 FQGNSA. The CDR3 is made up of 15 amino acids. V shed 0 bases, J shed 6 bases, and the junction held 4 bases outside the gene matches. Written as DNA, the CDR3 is TGTGCCAGCAGCTTAGCCCGGACAGGGTCCAATGAGCAGTTCTTC. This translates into CASSLARTGSNEQFF.

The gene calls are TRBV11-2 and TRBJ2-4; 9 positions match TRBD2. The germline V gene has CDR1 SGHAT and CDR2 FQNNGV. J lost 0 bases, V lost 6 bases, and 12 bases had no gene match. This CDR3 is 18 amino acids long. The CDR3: CASRPLAGPAVAKNIQYF. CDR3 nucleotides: TGTGCCAGCAGACCTCTAGCGGGACCCGCAGTAGCCAAAAACATTCAGTACTTC.

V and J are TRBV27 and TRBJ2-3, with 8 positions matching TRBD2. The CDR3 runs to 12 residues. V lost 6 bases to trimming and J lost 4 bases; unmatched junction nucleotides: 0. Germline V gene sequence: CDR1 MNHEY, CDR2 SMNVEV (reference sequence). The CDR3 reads CASSGRADTQYF. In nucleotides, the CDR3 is TGTGCCAGCAGCGGGAGGGCAGATACGCAGTATTTT.

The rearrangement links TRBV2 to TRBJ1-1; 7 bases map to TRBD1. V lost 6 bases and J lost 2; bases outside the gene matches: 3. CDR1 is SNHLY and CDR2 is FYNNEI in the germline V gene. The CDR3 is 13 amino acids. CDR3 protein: CASSRQGNTEAFF. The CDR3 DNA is TGTGCCAGCAGCCGACAGGGAAACACTGAAGCTTTCTTT.

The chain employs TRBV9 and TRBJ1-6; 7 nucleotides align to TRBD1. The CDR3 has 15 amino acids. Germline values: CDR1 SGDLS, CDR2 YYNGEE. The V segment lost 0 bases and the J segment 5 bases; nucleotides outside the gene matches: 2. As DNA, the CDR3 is TGTGCCAGCAGCGTAGGGGGACAGAATAATTCACCCCTCCACTTT. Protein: CASSVGGQNNSPLHF.

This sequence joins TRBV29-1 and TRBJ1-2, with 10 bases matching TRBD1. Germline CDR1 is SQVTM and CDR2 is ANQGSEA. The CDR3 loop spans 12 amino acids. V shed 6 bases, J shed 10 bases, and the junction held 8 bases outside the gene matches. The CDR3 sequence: CSVGPGQGIYTF. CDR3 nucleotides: TGCAGCGTGGGACCGGGACAGGGGATCTACACCTTC.

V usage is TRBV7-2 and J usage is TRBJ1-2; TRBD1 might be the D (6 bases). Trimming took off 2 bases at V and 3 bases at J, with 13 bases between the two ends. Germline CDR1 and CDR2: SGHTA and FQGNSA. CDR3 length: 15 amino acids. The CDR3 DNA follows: TGTGCCAGCAGCTTATCTCGGGACACGTACTATGGCTACACCTTC. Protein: CASSLSRDTYYGYTF.

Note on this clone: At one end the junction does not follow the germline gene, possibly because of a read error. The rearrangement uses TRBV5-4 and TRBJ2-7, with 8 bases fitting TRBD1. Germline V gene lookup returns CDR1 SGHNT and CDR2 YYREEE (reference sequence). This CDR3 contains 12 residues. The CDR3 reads CASSLVGTGLQF. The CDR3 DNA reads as TGTGCCAGCAGCCTGGTGGGGACAGGCCTTCAGTTC.

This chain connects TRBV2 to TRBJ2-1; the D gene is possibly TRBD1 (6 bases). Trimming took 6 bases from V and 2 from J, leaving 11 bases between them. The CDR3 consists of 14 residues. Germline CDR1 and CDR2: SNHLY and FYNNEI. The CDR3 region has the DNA TGTGCCAGCAGATTAGGGGGTGCCTACAATGAGCAGTTCTTC. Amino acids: CASRLGGAYNEQFF.

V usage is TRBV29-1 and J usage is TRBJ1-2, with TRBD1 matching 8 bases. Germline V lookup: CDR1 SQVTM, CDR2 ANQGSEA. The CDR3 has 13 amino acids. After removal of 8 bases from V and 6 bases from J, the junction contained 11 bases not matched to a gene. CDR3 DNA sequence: TGCAGCTGTGGACAGGGAGTACGAAATGGCTACACCTTC. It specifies CSCGQGVRNGYTF.

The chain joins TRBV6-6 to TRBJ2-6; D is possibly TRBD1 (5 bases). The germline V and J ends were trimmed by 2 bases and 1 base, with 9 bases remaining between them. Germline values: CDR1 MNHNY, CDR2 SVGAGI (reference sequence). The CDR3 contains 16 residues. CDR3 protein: CASSYPQGSGANVLTF. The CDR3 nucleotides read TGTGCCAGCAGTTACCCTCAGGGATCTGGGGCCAACGTCCTGACTTTC.

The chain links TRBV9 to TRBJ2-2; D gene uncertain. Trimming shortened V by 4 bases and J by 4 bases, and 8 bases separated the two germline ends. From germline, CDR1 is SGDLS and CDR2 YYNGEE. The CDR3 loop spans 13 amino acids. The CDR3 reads CASSFGVTGELFF. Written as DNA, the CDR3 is TGTGCCAGCAGCTTTGGAGTCACCGGGGAGCTGTTTTTT. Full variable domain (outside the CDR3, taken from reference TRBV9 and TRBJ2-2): DSGVTQTPKHLITATGQRVTLRCSPRSGDLSVYWYQQSLDQGLQFLIQYYNGEERAKGNILERFSAQQFPDLHSELNLSSLELGDSALYFCASSFGVTGELFFGEGSRLTVL.

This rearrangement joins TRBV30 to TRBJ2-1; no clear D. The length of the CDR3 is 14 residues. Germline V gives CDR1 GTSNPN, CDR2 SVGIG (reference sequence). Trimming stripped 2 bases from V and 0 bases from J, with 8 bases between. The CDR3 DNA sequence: TGTGCCTGGAGTATGGCGGTCTCCTACAATGAGCAGTTCTTC. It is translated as CAWSMAVSYNEQFF.